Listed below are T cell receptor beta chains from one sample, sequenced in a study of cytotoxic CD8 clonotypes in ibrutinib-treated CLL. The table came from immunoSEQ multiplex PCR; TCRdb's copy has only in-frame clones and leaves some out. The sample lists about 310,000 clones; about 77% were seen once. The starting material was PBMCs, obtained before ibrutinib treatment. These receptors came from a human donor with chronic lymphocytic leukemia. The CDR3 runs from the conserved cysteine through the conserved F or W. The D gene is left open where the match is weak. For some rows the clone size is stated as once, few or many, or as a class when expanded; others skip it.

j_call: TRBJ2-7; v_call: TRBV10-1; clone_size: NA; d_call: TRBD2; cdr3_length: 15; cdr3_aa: CASSEMVAGGPQQYF; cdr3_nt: TGCGCCAGCAGTGAGATGGTAGCGGGAGGGCCGCAGCAGTACTTC
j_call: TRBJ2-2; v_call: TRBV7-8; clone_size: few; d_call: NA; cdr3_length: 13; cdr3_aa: CASSSLRGGELFF; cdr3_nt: TGTGCCAGCAGCTCACTTCGGGGCGGGGAGCTGTTTTTT
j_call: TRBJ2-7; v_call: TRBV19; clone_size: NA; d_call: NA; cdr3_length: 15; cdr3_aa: CASSMSALNSYEQYF; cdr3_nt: TGTGCCAGTAGTATGAGTGCGTTAAACTCCTACGAGCAGTACTTC
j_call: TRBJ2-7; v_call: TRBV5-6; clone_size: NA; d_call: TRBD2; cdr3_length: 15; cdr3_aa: CASSLNSGSMYEQYF; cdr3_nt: TGTGCCAGCAGCTTGAATAGCGGGAGTATGTACGAGCAGTACTTC
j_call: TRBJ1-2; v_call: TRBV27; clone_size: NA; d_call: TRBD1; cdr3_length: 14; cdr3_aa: CASSLQTGVYGYTF; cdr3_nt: TGTGCCAGCAGTTTACAGACAGGGGTTTATGGCTACACCTTC
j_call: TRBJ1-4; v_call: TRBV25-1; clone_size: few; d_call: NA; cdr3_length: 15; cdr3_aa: CASSGSTRRVVKLFF; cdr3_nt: TGTGCCAGCAGTGGTAGCACCCGTCGGGTGGTAAAACTGTTTTTT
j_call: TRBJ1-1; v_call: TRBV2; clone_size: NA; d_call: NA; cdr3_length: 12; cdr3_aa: CASEIGGTEAFF; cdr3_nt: TGTGCCAGCGAGATTGGGGGCACTGAAGCTTTCTTT
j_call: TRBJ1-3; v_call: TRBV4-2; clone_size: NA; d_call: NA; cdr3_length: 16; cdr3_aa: CASSQEGRDLVDTIYF; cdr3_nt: TGTGCCAGCAGCCAAGAGGGACGCGATTTAGTTGACACCATATATTTT
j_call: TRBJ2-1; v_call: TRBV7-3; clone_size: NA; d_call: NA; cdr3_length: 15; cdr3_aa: CASSLGPSSYNEQFF; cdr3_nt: TGTGCCAGCAGCTTAGGACCAAGCTCCTACAATGAGCAGTTCTTC
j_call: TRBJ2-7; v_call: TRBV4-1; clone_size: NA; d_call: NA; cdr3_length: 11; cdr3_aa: CASSPRHEQYF; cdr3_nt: TGCGCCAGCAGCCCGCGCCACGAGCAGTACTTC
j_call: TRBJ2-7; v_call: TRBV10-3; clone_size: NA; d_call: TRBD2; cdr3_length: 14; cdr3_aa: CAISPVKREREQYF; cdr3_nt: TGTGCCATCAGCCCCGTCAAGCGGGAGCGGGAGCAGTACTTC
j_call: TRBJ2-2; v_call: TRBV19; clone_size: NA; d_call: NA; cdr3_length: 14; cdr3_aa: CASSQQRGAGELFF; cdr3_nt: TGTGCCAGTAGCCAGCAAAGAGGCGCCGGGGAGCTGTTTTTT
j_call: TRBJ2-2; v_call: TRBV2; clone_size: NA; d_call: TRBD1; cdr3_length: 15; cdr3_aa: CASNLQGARTGELFF; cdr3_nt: TGTGCCAGCAACCTACAGGGGGCGAGAACCGGGGAGCTGTTTTTT
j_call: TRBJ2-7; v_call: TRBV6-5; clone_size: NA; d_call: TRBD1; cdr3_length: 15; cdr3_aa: CASSFRTGGMYEQYF; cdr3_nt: TGTGCCAGCAGTTTCCGGACAGGGGGCATGTACGAGCAGTACTTC
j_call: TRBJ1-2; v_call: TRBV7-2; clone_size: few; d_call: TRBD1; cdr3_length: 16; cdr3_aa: CASRNPGTGTHYGYTF; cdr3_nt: TGTGCCAGCAGGAATCCCGGGACAGGGACCCACTATGGCTACACCTTC
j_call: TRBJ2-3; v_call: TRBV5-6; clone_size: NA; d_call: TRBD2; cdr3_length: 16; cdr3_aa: CASSSLGRGATDTQYF; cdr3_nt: TGTGCCAGCAGCTCCCTTGGGAGGGGCGCGACGGATACGCAGTATTTT
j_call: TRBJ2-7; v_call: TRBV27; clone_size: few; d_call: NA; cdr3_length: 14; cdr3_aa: CASSLFRSSYEQYF; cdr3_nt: TGTGCCAGCAGTCTCTTCAGGTCGTCCTACGAGCAGTACTTC
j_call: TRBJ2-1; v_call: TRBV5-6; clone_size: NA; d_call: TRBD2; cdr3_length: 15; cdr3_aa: CASSGEREVPNEQFF; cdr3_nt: TGTGCCAGCAGCGGAGAGCGGGAGGTTCCCAATGAGCAGTTCTTC
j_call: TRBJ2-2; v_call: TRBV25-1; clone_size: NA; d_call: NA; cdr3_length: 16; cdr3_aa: CASSERTGQNTGELFF; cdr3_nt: TGTGCCAGCAGTGAAAGGACTGGTCAGAACACCGGGGAGCTGTTTTTT
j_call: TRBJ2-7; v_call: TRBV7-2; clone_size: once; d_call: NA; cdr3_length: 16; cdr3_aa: CASSLSHGGTTYEQYF; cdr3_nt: TGTGCCAGCAGCCTCTCTCACGGCGGGACCACCTACGAGCAGTACTTC
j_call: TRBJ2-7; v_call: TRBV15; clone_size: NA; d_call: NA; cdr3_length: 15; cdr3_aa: CATSRVTGSSYEQYF; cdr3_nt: TGTGCCACCAGCAGAGTGACAGGTAGCTCCTACGAGCAGTACTTC
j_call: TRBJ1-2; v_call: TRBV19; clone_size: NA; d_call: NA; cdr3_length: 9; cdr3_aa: CAAGYGYTF; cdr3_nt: TGTGCCGCAGGCTATGGCTACACCTTC
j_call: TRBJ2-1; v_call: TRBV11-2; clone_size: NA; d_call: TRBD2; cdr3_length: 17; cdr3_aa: CASSSLAGGLNYNEQFF; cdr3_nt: TGTGCCAGCAGTTCTCTAGCGGGAGGGTTAAATTACAATGAGCAGTTCTTC
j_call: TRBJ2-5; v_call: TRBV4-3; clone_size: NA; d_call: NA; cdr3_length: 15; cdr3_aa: CASSQDVTTQETQYF; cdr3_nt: TGCGCCAGCAGCCAAGATGTGACGACACAAGAGACCCAGTACTTC
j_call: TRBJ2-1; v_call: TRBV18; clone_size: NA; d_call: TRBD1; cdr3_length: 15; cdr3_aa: CASSPSGEGANEQFF; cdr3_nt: TGTGCCAGCTCACCATCAGGAGAGGGGGCCAATGAGCAGTTCTTC
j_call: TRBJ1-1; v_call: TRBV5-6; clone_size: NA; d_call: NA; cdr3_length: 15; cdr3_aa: CASSFYEMGNTEAFF; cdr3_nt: TGTGCCAGCAGCTTCTATGAAATGGGAAACACTGAAGCTTTCTTT
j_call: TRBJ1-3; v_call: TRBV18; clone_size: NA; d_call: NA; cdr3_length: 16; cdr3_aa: CASSPVGRGSGNTIYF; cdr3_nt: TGTGCCAGCTCACCTGTGGGCAGGGGTTCTGGAAACACCATATATTTT
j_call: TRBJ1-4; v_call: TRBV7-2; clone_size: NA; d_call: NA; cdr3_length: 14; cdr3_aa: CASSPDSNNEKLFF; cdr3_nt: TGTGCCAGCAGCCCGGACAGCAATAATGAAAAACTGTTTTTT